Described below is a single T cell receptor beta chain sequence and its context. The germline V gene has CDR1 MGHRA and CDR2 YSYEKL. Trimming cost V 3 bases and J 8 bases; bases outside gene matches: 5. The CDR3 is 15 residues long. The data were produced by immunoSEQ multiplex PCR, yet TCRdb's version contains in-frame clones alone and is incomplete. The profile shows thousands of clones, 88% of them singletons. The entry originates in a study of circulating and synovial CD4+ cells in juvenile arthritis. The chain is built from TRBV4-1 and TRBJ2-1; 12 positions agree with TRBD2. The origin of this receptor is a human donor with juvenile idiopathic arthritis. The sample taken for sequencing was HLA-DR+ CD4+ T cells from blood. The subset was: circulating pathogenic-like lymphocytes, sorted as HLA-DR+CD14-CD3+CD4+CD25low/- blood T cells. The CDR3: CASSQPSGREDEQFF. As DNA, the CDR3 is TGCGCCAGCAGCCAGCCTAGCGGGAGGGAGGATGAGCAGTTCTTC.